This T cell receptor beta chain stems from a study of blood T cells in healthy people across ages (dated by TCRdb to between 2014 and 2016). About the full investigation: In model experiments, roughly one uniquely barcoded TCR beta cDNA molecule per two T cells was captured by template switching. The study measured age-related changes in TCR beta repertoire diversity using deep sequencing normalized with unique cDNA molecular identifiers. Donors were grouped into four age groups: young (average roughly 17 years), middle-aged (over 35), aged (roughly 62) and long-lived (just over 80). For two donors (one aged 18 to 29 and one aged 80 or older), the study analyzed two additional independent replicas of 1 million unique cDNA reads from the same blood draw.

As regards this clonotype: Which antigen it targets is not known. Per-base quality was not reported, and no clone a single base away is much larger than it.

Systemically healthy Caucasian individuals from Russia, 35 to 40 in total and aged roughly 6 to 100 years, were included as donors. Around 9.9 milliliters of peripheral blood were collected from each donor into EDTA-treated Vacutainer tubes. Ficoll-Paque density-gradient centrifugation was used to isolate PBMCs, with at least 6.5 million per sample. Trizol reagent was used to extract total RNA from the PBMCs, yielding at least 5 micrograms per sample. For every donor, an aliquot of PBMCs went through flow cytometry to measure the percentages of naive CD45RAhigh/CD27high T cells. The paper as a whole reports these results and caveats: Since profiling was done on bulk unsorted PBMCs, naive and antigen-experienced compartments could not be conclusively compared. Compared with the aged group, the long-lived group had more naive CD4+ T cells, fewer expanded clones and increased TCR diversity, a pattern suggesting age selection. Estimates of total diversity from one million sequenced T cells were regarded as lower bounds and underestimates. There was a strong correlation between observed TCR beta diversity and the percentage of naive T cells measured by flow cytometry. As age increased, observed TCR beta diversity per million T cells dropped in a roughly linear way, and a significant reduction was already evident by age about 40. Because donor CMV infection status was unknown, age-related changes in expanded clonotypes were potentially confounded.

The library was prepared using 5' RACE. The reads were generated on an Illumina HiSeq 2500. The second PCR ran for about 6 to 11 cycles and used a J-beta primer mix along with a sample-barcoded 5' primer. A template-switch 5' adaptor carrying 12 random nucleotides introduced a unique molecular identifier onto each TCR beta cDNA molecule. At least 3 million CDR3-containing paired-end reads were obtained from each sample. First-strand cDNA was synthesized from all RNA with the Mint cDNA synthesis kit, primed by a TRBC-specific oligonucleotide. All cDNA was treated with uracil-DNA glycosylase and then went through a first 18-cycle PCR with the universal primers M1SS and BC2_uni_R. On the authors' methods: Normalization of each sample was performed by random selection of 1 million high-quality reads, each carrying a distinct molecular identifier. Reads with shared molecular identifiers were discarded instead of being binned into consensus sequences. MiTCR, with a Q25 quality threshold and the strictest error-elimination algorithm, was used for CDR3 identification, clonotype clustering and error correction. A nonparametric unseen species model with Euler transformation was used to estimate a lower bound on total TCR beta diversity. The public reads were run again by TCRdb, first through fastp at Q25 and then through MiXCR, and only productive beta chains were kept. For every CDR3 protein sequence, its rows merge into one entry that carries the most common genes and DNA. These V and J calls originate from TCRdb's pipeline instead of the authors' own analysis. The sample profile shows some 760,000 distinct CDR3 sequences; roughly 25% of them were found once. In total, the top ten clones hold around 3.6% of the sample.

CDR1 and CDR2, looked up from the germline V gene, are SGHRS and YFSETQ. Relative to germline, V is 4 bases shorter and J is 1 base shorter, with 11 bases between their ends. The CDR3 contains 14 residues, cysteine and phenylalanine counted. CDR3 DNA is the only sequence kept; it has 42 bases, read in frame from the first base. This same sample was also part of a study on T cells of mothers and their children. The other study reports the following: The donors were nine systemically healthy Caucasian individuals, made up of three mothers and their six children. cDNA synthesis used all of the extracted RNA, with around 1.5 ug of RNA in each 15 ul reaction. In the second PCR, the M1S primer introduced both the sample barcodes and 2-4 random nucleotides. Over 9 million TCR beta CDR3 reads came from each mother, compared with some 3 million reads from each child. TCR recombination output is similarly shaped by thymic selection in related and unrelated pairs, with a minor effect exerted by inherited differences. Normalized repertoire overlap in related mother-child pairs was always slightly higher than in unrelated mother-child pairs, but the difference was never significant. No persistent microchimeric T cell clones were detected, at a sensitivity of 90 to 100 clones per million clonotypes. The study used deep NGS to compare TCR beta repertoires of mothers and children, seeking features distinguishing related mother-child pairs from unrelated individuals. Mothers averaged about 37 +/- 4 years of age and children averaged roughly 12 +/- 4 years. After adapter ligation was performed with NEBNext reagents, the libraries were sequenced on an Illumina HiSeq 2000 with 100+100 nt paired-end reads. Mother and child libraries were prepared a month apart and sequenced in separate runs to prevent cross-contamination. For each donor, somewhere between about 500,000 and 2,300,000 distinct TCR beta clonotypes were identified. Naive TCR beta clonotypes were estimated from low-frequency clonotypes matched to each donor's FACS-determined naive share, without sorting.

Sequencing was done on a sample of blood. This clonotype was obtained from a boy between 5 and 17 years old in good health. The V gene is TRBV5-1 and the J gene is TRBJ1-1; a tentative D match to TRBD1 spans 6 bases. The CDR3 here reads CASSPGQPNTEAFF. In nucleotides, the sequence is TGCGCCAGCAGCCCGGGACAACCGAACACTGAAGCTTTCTTT.